This TCR beta chain was profiled in a study of blood T cells in healthy people across ages. Germline-derived CDR1 and CDR2 are LGHNA and YNFKEQ. Trimming cost V 1 base and J 9 bases, with 9 bases left between them. This CDR3 contains 12 residues. It was with a sample-barcoded 5' primer and a J-beta primer mix that a second PCR of roughly 7 to 12 cycles was run. TCRdb re-called the 5' RACE reads with MiXCR, one entry per CDR3 protein. The data show 630,000 or so distinct CDR3 sequences, about 30% seen once. In this sample, this clonotype turned up a few times. Its antigen is unknown. A read error is possible here, since a much larger clone lies one base away. Study findings and constraints: Diversity was higher, and naive CD4+ cells more numerous, in long-lived donors than in aged donors. Observed TCR beta diversity per million T cells went down as age went up. This fall followed a roughly linear course with age.

This clonotype was obtained from a woman older than 75 in good health. The chain combines TRBV4-2 with TRBJ2-5; D gene uncertain. The specimen was blood. CDR3 sequence (DNA): TGTGCCAGCAGCCAAGCGTATGAGGCCCAGTACTTC. Its translation: CASSQAYEAQYF.